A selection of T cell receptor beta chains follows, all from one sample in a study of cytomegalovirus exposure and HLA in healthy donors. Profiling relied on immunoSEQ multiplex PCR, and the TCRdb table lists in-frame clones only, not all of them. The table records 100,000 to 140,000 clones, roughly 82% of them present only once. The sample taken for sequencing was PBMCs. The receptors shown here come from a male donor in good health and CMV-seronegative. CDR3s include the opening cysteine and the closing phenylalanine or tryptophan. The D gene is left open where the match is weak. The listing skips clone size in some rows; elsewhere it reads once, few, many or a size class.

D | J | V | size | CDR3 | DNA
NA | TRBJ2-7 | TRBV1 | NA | CTSSHTDGDWNYEQYF | TGCACCAGCAGCCATACAGATGGGGACTGGAACTACGAGCAGTACTTC
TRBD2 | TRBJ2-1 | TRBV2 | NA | CATQLAGVNEQFF | TGTGCCACCCAACTAGCGGGTGTCAATGAGCAGTTCTTC
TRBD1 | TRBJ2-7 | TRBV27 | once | CASSMGQAYEQYF | TGTGCCAGCAGTATGGGACAGGCCTACGAGCAGTACTTC
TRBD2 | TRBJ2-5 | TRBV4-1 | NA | CASSPFAGVGETQYF | TGCGCCAGCAGCCCCTTTGCGGGAGTGGGAGAGACCCAGTACTTC
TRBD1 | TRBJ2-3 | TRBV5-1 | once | CASSSRGLRGSTDTQYF | TGCGCCAGCAGCTCCCGGGGCCTCAGGGGGAGCACAGATACGCAGTATTTT
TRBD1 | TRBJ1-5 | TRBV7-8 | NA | CASSKGQGGIPRPQHF | TGTGCCAGCAGCAAGGGACAGGGAGGAATTCCGAGGCCCCAGCATTTT
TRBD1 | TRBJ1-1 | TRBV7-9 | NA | CASSSGTVGTEAFF | TGTGCCAGCAGCTCCGGGACAGTCGGCACTGAAGCTTTCTTT
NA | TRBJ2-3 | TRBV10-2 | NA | CASSDGAAPFADTQYF | TGCGCCAGCAGTGACGGAGCAGCACCCTTTGCAGATACGCAGTATTTT
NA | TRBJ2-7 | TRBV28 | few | CASGYSGEQYF | TGTGCCAGCGGTTACTCCGGCGAGCAGTACTTC
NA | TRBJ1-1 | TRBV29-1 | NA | CSVATTAGTEAFF | TGCAGCGTTGCGACGACAGCGGGGACTGAAGCTTTCTTT
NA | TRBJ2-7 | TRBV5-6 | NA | CASTSGWGLFEQYF | TGTGCCAGCACCTCCGGATGGGGCTTGTTCGAGCAGTACTTC
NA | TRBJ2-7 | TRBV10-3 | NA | CAISLGGSYEQYF | TGTGCCATCAGTTTGGGGGGCTCCTACGAGCAGTACTTC
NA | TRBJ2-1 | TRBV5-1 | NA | CASSPAVGEYNEQFF | TGCGCCAGCAGCCCGGCGGTTGGTGAGTACAATGAGCAGTTCTTC
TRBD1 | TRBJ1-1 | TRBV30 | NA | CAWKWTGLNIEAFF | TGTGCCTGGAAATGGACAGGGTTGAACATTGAAGCTTTCTTT
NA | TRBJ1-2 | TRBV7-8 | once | CASSRGNYGYTF | TGTGCCAGCAGCAGGGGAAATTATGGCTACACCTTC
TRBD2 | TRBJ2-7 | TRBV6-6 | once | CASSYGLASGTYEQYF | TGTGCCAGCAGTTACGGTTTGGCTAGCGGAACCTACGAGCAGTACTTC
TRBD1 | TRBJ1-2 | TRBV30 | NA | CAWRSGQLYGYTF | TGTGCCTGGAGGTCGGGACAGCTCTATGGCTACACCTTC
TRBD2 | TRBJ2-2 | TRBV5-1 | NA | CASSSLAASGTGELFF | TGCGCCAGCAGCTCACTAGCGGCCTCCGGCACCGGGGAGCTGTTTTTT
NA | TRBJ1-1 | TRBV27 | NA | CASSLFFNTDTEAFF | TGTGCCAGCAGTTTGTTTTTTAACACCGACACTGAAGCTTTCTTT
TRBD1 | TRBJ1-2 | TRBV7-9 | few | CASSLGQGFHGYTF | TGTGCCAGCAGCTTAGGACAGGGATTTCATGGCTACACCTTC
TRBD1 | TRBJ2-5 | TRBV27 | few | CASRRQGLETQYF | TGTGCCAGCAGACGACAGGGGCTGGAGACCCAGTACTTC
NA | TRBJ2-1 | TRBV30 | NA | CAWSVLREKAYNEQFF | TGTGCCTGGAGTGTACTAAGGGAGAAGGCCTACAATGAGCAGTTCTTC
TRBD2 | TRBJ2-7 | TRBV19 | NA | CASSHLAGGTSYEQYF | TGTGCCAGTAGTCATTTAGCGGGAGGTACCTCCTACGAGCAGTACTTC
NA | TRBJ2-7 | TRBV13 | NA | CASRSGGKVYEQYF | TGTGCCAGCAGGTCTGGCGGGAAGGTCTACGAGCAGTACTTC
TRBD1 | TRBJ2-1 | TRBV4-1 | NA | CASSQEGQGRVKSYNEQFF | TGCGCCAGCAGCCAAGAAGGACAGGGAAGGGTGAAAAGCTACAATGAGCAGTTCTTC
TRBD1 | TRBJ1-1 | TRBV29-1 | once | CSVGDRGGSEAFF | TGCAGCGTGGGGGACAGGGGTGGCTCTGAAGCTTTCTTT
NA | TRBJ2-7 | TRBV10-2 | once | CASSEAYEQYF | TGCGCCAGCAGTGAGGCCTACGAGCAGTACTTC
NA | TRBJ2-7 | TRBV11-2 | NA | CASSLREWEQYF | TGTGCCAGCAGCCTTAGGGAGTGGGAGCAGTACTTC
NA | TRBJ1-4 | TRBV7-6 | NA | CASSLAGGPNEKLFF | TGTGCCAGCAGCTTAGCCGGAGGGCCAAATGAAAAACTGTTTTTT
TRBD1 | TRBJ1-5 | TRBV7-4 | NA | CASSLGRRGTAAENQPQHF | TGTGCCAGCAGCTTAGGTAGGAGGGGGACAGCGGCCGAGAATCAGCCCCAGCATTTT
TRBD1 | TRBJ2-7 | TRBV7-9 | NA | CASSPRQGWSYEQYF | TGTGCCAGCAGCCCCAGACAGGGGTGGTCCTACGAGCAGTACTTC
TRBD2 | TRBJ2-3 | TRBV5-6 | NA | CASSLLAGSTDTQYF | TGTGCCAGCAGCTTGCTAGCGGGGAGCACAGATACGCAGTATTTT
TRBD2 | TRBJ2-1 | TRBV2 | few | CASIRLAEYNEQFF | TGTGCCAGCATTCGGCTAGCGGAGTACAATGAGCAGTTCTTC
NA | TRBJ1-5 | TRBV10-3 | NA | CAISDNSYSNQPQHF | TGTGCCATCAGTGATAACAGCTATAGCAATCAGCCCCAGCATTTT
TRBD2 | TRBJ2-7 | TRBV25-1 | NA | CASRDSGRALEQYF | TGTGCCAGCAGAGATAGCGGGAGGGCCCTCGAGCAGTACTTC
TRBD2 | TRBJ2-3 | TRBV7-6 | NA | CASSFGTSGRTDTQYF | TGTGCCAGCAGCTTCGGGACTAGCGGGAGGACAGATACGCAGTATTTT
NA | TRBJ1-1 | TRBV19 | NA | CASSIYGTEAFF | TGTGCCAGTAGTATTTACGGCACTGAAGCTTTCTTT